Below, 32 T cell receptor beta chains from the same sample are listed, as sequenced in a study of T-cell reconstitution after alpha-beta-depleted transplantation in children. Preparation of the TCRbeta library was carried out with unique molecular identifiers. TCRdb redid the calling of the PCR reads with MiXCR, one entry per CDR3 protein. The sample yields about 120,000 distinct CDR3 sequences, 20% to 25% seen once. The sample here was PBMCs, mostly from graft donor cells, taken 180 days after TCRalphabeta/CD19-depleted stem cell transplant. These receptors were obtained from a male patient between 2 and 10 years old who had a stem cell transplant for chronic granulomatous disease, so the T cells may come from the graft donor.

The sample holds a few counts of this clonotype. The rearrangement uses TRBV6-2 or TRBV6-3 and TRBJ1-1; a possible D gene is TRBD1 (5 bases). Trimming cost V 5 bases and J 0 bases, with 10 bases left between them. The CDR3 totals 14 residues. Germline CDR1 MNHEY, CDR2 SVGEGT. The CDR3, as DNA: TGTGCCAGCAGTACCGGGACGATGAACACTGAAGCTTTCTTT. Protein: CASSTGTMNTEAFF.

The chain combines TRBV18 with TRBJ1-5, with a possible D match to TRBD1 (5 bases). The CDR3 has 13 amino acids. Per germline, CDR1 KGHSH and CDR2 LQKENI. Trimming pared 2 bases from V and 5 bases from J, leaving 7 bases between. The CDR3 DNA reads as TGTGCCAGCTCACCAGGGGGTGATCAGCCCCAGCATTTT. Protein sequence: CASSPGGDQPQHF.

The chain uses TRBV5-1 and TRBJ2-7, with D unresolved. The CDR3 has 13 residues. The V and J ends lost 4 bases and 2 bases respectively, with 10 bases between them. Germline assignment: CDR1 SGHRS and CDR2 YFSETQ. The CDR3 spells CASSARPPYEQYF. The CDR3 nucleotides read TGCGCCAGCAGCGCCCGGCCGCCCTACGAGCAGTACTTC.

This chain connects TRBV29-1 to TRBJ2-1; D possibly corresponds to TRBD2 (6 bases). The V and J ends lost 0 bases and 3 bases respectively, with 12 bases between them. This CDR3 spans 15 amino acids. The germline V gene has CDR1 SQVTM and CDR2 ANQGSEA. The CDR3 is CSVEDWGGNYNEQFF. In nucleotides, the CDR3 is TGCAGCGTTGAAGATTGGGGCGGGAACTACAATGAGCAGTTCTTC.

At least ten counts were recorded for this clonotype. V gene TRBV20-1 combines with J gene TRBJ2-7, with 8 positions matching TRBD2. The germline CDR1 and CDR2 sequences are DFQATT and SNEGSKA (reference sequence). Trimming cost V 6 bases and J 1 base; bases outside gene matches: 8. The CDR3 is 14 amino acids. This CDR3 reads CSAVGLGGSYEQYF. CDR3 sequence (DNA): TGCAGTGCAGTGGGACTAGGCGGTTCCTACGAGCAGTACTTC.

This clonotype has at least ten counts. The V and J genes are TRBV7-2 and TRBJ1-1; D is uncertain. The CDR3 runs 13 residues. Germline CDR1 SGHTA, CDR2 FQGNSA. V gave up 4 bases and J gave up 4 bases, with 10 bases separating them. The CDR3 sequence is CASSSLVGTEAFF. As DNA, the CDR3 is TGTGCCAGCAGCTCTCTTGTAGGCACTGAAGCTTTCTTT.

V usage is TRBV29-1 and J usage is TRBJ2-5; D gene ambiguous. Germline loops: CDR1 SQVTM, CDR2 ANQGSEA. Trimming shortened V by 7 bases and J by 7 bases, and 10 bases separated the two germline ends. The CDR3 is 10 amino acids. CDR3 protein: CSAAMGTQYF. The DNA of the CDR3 is TGCAGCGCCGCGATGGGGACCCAGTACTTC.

Of note for this clonotype: One base away lies a much larger clone, so this may be a sequencing read error. The chain joins TRBV12-3 or TRBV12-4 to TRBJ1-1; D not certain. V lost 3 bases, J lost 2 bases, and 4 bases lay in between. The CDR3 consists of 12 residues. Here the CDR3 reads CASSFFNTEAFF. The CDR3 nucleotides read TGTGCCAGCAGTTTTTTTAACACTGAAGCTTTCTTT.

The CDR3 is CASSQGGLAGVPYNEQFF. The CDR3 DNA is TGTGCCAGCAGCCAGGGGGGACTAGCGGGAGTACCCTACAATGAGCAGTTCTTC. V usage is TRBV3-1 and J usage is TRBJ2-1, with 14 bases fitting TRBD2. J was trimmed by 2 bases and V by 3 bases; bases with no gene match: 6. There are 18 residues in the CDR3. Germline V lookup: CDR1 LGHDT, CDR2 YNNKEL (reference sequence).

This clonotype was recorded many times. The chain couples TRBV20-1 to TRBJ2-1; D perhaps matches TRBD1 (6 bases). The CDR3 sequence is 15 residues long. Trimming stripped 0 bases from V and 9 bases from J, with 18 bases between. Per the germline V gene, CDR1 is DFQATT and CDR2 is SNEGSKA (reference sequence). Here the CDR3 DNA reads TGCAGTGCTAGAGATTTCCTAGGAGAACAGGGTGAGCAGTTCTTC. Encoded protein: CSARDFLGEQGEQFF.

The chain uses TRBV20-1 and TRBJ2-7; TRBD2 agrees at 7 bases. CDR3 length equals 13 residues. CDR1 DFQATT and CDR2 SNEGSKA come from the germline V gene (reference sequence). This CDR3 reads CRAIGGSFNEQYF. The CDR3 nucleotides are TGCAGGGCGATAGGCGGGAGTTTCAACGAGCAGTACTTC.

Many counts were recorded for this clonotype. The chain links TRBV5-6 to TRBJ1-1; no clear D. V lost 0 bases and J lost 0, with 6 bases in between. Germline V gene lookup returns CDR1 SGHDT and CDR2 YYEEEE. The CDR3 runs to 14 residues. The CDR3 protein is CASSLARMNTEAFF. The CDR3 region has the DNA TGTGCCAGCAGCTTGGCCAGAATGAACACTGAAGCTTTCTTT.

This clonotype was recorded many times. The rearrangement links TRBV4-2 to TRBJ2-3, with 11 nucleotides matching TRBD2. The J segment lost 4 bases and the V segment lost 0 bases, leaving 9 bases of the junction unmatched. Germline values: CDR1 LGHNA, CDR2 YNFKEQ. This CDR3 is 18 amino acids long. CDR3 DNA: TGTGCCAGCAGCCAAGATATCCCTAGCGGGAGGAGTTCAGATACGCAGTATTTT. Translated, it gives CASSQDIPSGRSSDTQYF.

This clonotype was seen repeatedly, ten times or more. The chain has TRBV12-3 or TRBV12-4 and TRBJ2-5; TRBD1 might be the D (6 bases). Trimming removed 3 bases at V and 0 bases at J, with 11 bases between. The CDR3 has 15 residues. CDR3 amino acids: CASSFFGQNQETQYF. The CDR3 DNA reads as TGTGCCAGCAGTTTCTTCGGACAGAACCAAGAGACCCAGTACTTC.

The chain combines TRBV12-3 or TRBV12-4 with TRBJ2-2; 14 bases are a match to TRBD2. This CDR3 is 17 amino acids long. With V trimmed by 7 bases and J by 6 bases, 10 bases remained unmatched. CDR3 sequence: CASTPGTSGSIAGELFF. CDR3 nucleotide sequence: TGTGCCAGCACCCCCGGGACTAGCGGGAGTATAGCCGGGGAGCTGTTTTTT.

On this clonotype itself: This could be a read error, since a much larger clone is one nucleotide away. The gene calls are TRBV5-1 and TRBJ2-5, with TRBD2 matching over 16 bases. There are 17 residues in the CDR3. Germline lookup yields CDR1 SGHRS and CDR2 YFSETQ. V trimming: 5 bases; J trimming: 5 bases; junction bases outside the gene matches: 9. CDR3 in DNA: TGCGCCAGCAGATCTCTGGGACTAGCGGGAGGGGTGGAGACCCAGTACTTC. Protein sequence: CASRSLGLAGGVETQYF.

This clonotype was seen at least ten times. The gene calls are TRBV28 and TRBJ1-1; unclear D gene. V dropped 3 bases and J dropped 11 bases, with 22 bases sitting between them. Germline V gives CDR1 MDHEN, CDR2 SYDVKM. CDR3 size: 15 residues. The CDR3 bases are TGTGCCAGCAGTTTGTCAAGGTATGGAGAGTCGGGCGCTTTCTTT. Its translation is CASSLSRYGESGAFF.

There are many counts of this clonotype. The V and J genes are TRBV6-2 or TRBV6-3 and TRBJ2-1; 10 positions match TRBD2. The V gene end was trimmed by 4 bases and the J gene end by 0 bases; junction bases not matched to a gene: 18. CDR1 MNHEY and CDR2 SVGEGT come from the germline V gene. CDR3 length: 21 amino acids. The chain's CDR3 is CASSSDQGRRLAGSSYNEQFF. The CDR3 DNA reads as TGTGCCAGCAGTTCTGACCAGGGACGGAGACTAGCGGGCAGCTCCTACAATGAGCAGTTCTTC.

In its sample, this clonotype was seen once. The rearrangement links TRBV28 to TRBJ2-5, with D perhaps being TRBD1 or TRBD2 (6 bases each). Germline V gene data show CDR1 as MDHEN and CDR2 as SYDVKM. V gave up 7 bases and J gave up 4 bases, with 13 bases separating them. The CDR3 spans 13 residues. The CDR3 region is CASKIGGGETQYF. As DNA, the CDR3 is TGTGCCAGCAAAATTGGAGGGGGAGAGACCCAGTACTTC.

The chain carries TRBV7-6 and TRBJ2-2; D is ambiguous. Germline CDR1 is SGHVS and CDR2 is FNYEAQ. V was cut by 4 bases and J by 2 bases, with 11 bases left in between. The CDR3 runs 15 residues. The DNA for the CDR3 is TGTGCCAGCAGCTATTGGCAATCAAACACCGGGGAGCTGTTTTTT. This sequence encodes CASSYWQSNTGELFF.

This clonotype came up many times. The rearrangement links TRBV12-3 or TRBV12-4 to TRBJ1-2; D gene uncertain. The CDR3 covers 16 residues. V lost 6 bases and J 2 bases, leaving 19 bases between the germline ends. This CDR3 is CASSPSGRAGNYGYTF. CDR3 DNA: TGTGCCAGCAGCCCTAGTGGGAGAGCGGGAAACTATGGCTACACCTTC.

The chain couples TRBV7-9 to TRBJ2-7, with 16 bases aligning to TRBD2. V lost 4 bases to trimming and J lost 7 bases; unmatched junction nucleotides: 7. The CDR3 consists of 16 residues. From germline, CDR1 is SEHNR and CDR2 FQNEAQ (reference sequence). The CDR3 loop reads CASSWGLAGGPREQYF. The CDR3 DNA reads as TGTGCCAGCAGCTGGGGACTAGCGGGAGGGCCGAGGGAGCAGTACTTC.

This clonotype has a count of ten or more. The V call is TRBV29-1, the J call TRBJ2-1, with D tentatively TRBD1 (6 bases). Per germline, CDR1 SQVTM and CDR2 ANQGSEA. Trimming pared 4 bases from V and 0 bases from J, leaving 13 bases between. The CDR3 length is 15 residues. The CDR3 reads CSVVKGVSSYNEQFF. The CDR3 DNA reads TGCAGCGTTGTAAAGGGGGTGAGCTCCTACAATGAGCAGTTCTTC.

This clonotype has a count of ten or more. The genes are TRBV20-1 and TRBJ2-5; D might be TRBD2 (6 bases). The CDR3 is made up of 13 amino acids. Looked up from germline, CDR1 is DFQATT and CDR2 is SNEGSKA (reference sequence). The CDR3 DNA reads TGCTCCGCTAGGGAGGCCAGAAAAGAGACCCAGTACTTC. Protein: CSAREARKETQYF.

Remarks on this clonotype: At one boundary the junction diverges from the germline segment, which might be a read error. The rearrangement links TRBV20-1 to TRBJ1-5; tentative D call: TRBD1 (6 bases). CDR1 and CDR2 from the germline V gene are DFQATT and SNEGSKA (reference sequence). CDR3 length equals 15 residues. The CDR3 DNA is TGCAGTGCTAGAGTTTTGGGGGCAGGTAATCGGCCCCAGCATTTT. This sequence encodes CSARVLGAGNRPQHF.

The chain couples TRBV24-1 to TRBJ2-5, with unresolved D. Trimming removed 3 bases at V and 5 bases at J, with 9 bases between. CDR1 KGHDR and CDR2 SFDVKD come from the germline V gene. The CDR3 is 13 residues long. CDR3 sequence reads: CATSDPLFETQYF. The CDR3 bases are TGTGCCACCAGTGATCCCCTCTTTGAGACCCAGTACTTC.

The V call is TRBV12-3 or TRBV12-4, the J call TRBJ2-7; a possible D gene is TRBD2 (6 bases). CDR3 size: 15 residues. V lost 7 bases and J lost 0, with 16 bases in between. CDR3 region: CASTPGVSGSYEQYF. For the CDR3, the DNA is TGTGCCAGCACCCCTGGTGTTAGCGGCTCCTACGAGCAGTACTTC.

As concerns this clonotype: Germline and junction disagree at one end, which may indicate a read error. V and J are TRBV7-6 and TRBJ2-1, with D hard to call. This CDR3 spans 14 amino acids. In germline, CDR1 is SGHVS, CDR2 FNYEAQ. The CDR3 region has the DNA TGTGCCAGCAGCGCTCAGCCCTCCGACAATGAGCAGTTCTTC. This codes for CASSAQPSDNEQFF.

This clonotype was counted between two and nine times. The rearrangement uses TRBV5-1 and TRBJ2-7; D not certain. The germline V gene encodes CDR1 SGHRS and CDR2 YFSETQ. V was cut by 1 base and J by 3 bases, with 8 bases left in between. The CDR3 has 13 residues. Written as DNA, the CDR3 is TGCGCCAGCAGCTTGTACACACTCTACGAGCAGTACTTC. This encodes CASSLYTLYEQYF.

This clonotype was detected many times. The rearrangement joins TRBV6-5 to TRBJ2-3; unclear D gene. V dropped 2 bases and J dropped 1 base, with 7 bases sitting between them. Germline CDR1 reads MNHEY; CDR2 reads SVGAGI. The CDR3 runs to 14 residues. CDR3 amino acids: CASSYLRGTDTQYF. DNA of the CDR3: TGTGCCAGCAGTTACCTTAGGGGCACAGATACGCAGTATTTT.

This clonotype has only a few counts. The chain joins TRBV3-1 to TRBJ2-7; 10 bases map to TRBD1. Trimming cost V 6 bases and J 2 bases; bases outside gene matches: 16. Germline V CDR1 and CDR2: LGHDT, YNNKEL (reference sequence). CDR3 length equals 18 residues. The CDR3 sequence is CASSPTGGRFSYPYEQYF. Written as DNA, the CDR3 is TGTGCCAGCAGTCCGACAGGGGGCCGGTTTTCGTACCCCTACGAGCAGTACTTC.

This clonotype was recorded a few times. V and J are TRBV12-3 or TRBV12-4 and TRBJ2-1; no definite D call. There are 11 residues in the CDR3. Trimming took 6 bases from V and 7 from J, leaving 7 bases between them. CDR3 loop: CASRAKNEQFF. The CDR3, as DNA: TGTGCCAGCAGAGCTAAGAATGAGCAGTTCTTC.